This TCR beta chain was sequenced during a study of shared clonotypes between healthy human individuals. On the study more broadly: Plates per donor: three CD4 naive, three CD4 memory, two CD8 naive, one CD8 memory. The study, taken as a whole, reports: Rarefaction showed that sequencing of sorted subsets was incomplete (despite large depth).

Regarding this clone: The target antigen is unknown. The same CDR3 also results from other DNA sequences found in this sample.

The repertoire was sequenced with immunoSEQ multiplex PCR; TCRdb's copy has only in-frame clones and lacks some. The table has millions of clones, roughly 92% seen once. Per germline, CDR1 SGHRS and CDR2 YFSETQ. The germline V and J ends were trimmed by 0 bases and 0 bases, with 9 bases remaining between them. The CDR3 has 15 amino acids. Sequenced: naive CD4+ T cells sorted from blood. The subset denotes: CD45RA+ positively selected. The sequence derives from a man aged 18 to 30 in good health. This rearrangement joins TRBV5-1 to TRBJ1-1; a weak D match, TRBD1 (5 bases). CDR3 coding DNA: TGCGCCAGCAGCTTGGGACAGCCGATGAACACTGAAGCTTTCTTT. This gives the protein CASSLGQPMNTEAFF. Combining the CDR3 with reference TRBV5-1 and TRBJ1-1 gives the whole variable domain KAGVTQTPRYLIKTRGQQVTLSCSPISGHRSVSWYQQTPGQGLQFLFEYFSETQRNKGNFPGRFSGRQFSNSRSEMNVSTLELGDSALYLCASSLGQPMNTEAFFGQGTRLTVV.